This TCR beta chain was sequenced in a study of blood T cell repertoires in COVID-19. Study in general: From the United States, Italy and Spain came samples of acute and convalescent COVID-19. Sources were T cells, B-cell-depleted T cells, or PBMCs; the material itself was cDNA or gDNA.

Original processing methods: By means of reference gene primer amplification, nucleated cell counts were estimated. Profiled with immunoSEQ multiplex PCR; TCRdb holds only in-frame clones, not every one. Clonal size and the V and J genes are those of that table, whereas D and trimming came from the DNA. The sample lists around 150,000 clones; roughly 91% were seen once. Sequenced material: peripheral blood. The source of this sequence is a woman aged 50 to 65 with acute or convalescent COVID-19.

The CDR3, as DNA: TGTGCCAGCAGCGCGGATCCTAGCGGGAGATTTTCCGGGGAGCTGTTTTTT. Its translation is CASSADPSGRFSGELFF. The rearrangement joins TRBV5-6 to TRBJ2-2, with 10 bases that match TRBD2. V trimming: 4 bases; J trimming: 6 bases; junction bases outside the gene matches: 12. Germline V gene data show CDR1 as SGHDT and CDR2 as YYEEEE. This CDR3 has 17 amino acids.